Listed below are T cell receptor beta chains from one sample, sequenced in a study of blood T cell repertoires in COVID-19. Produced via immunoSEQ multiplex PCR; TCRdb's table is partial and in-frame only. The table includes some 170,000 clones, around 82% detected once. What was sequenced was peripheral blood. Every receptor here comes from a man in his sixties with active or convalescent COVID-19. Each CDR3 is given with its conserved first and last residue. The order of the fields is D gene, V gene, CDR3 length, clone size, J gene, CDR3 protein, CDR3 DNA. D genes are given only for firm matches. A row's size may be missing; if present it is once, few, many or a size class.

TRBD1	TRBV2	16	few	TRBJ1-1	CASRGQGASKDTEAFF	TGTGCCAGCCGGGGACAGGGGGCTTCGAAGGACACTGAAGCTTTCTTT
.	TRBV29-1	16	.	TRBJ1-4	CSAEQEGGWLGEKLFF	TGCAGCGCAGAACAGGAGGGTGGGTGGCTTGGAGAAAAACTGTTTTTT
.	TRBV20-1	12	.	TRBJ2-1	CSASDGGNEQFF	TGCAGTGCTAGTGACGGTGGCAATGAGCAGTTCTTC
.	TRBV19	14	.	TRBJ1-1	CASSIQREGVEAFF	TGTGCCAGTAGTATACAGCGGGAAGGGGTGGAAGCTTTCTTT
.	TRBV19	14	.	TRBJ2-2	CASSGTISTGELFF	TGTGCTAGTAGTGGAACTATCAGCACCGGGGAGCTGTTTTTT
.	TRBV6-1	16	.	TRBJ1-6	CASSEGGGFYNSPLHF	TGTGCCAGCAGTGAAGGAGGAGGATTTTATAATTCACCCCTCCACTTT
TRBD1	TRBV25-1	16	.	TRBJ2-5	CASSVPGTGLQETQYF	TGTGCCAGCAGTGTTCCCGGGACAGGCCTACAAGAGACCCAGTACTTC
.	TRBV19	14	.	TRBJ1-1	CASSIQGGNTEAFF	TGTGCCAGTAGTATACAGGGTGGGAACACTGAAGCTTTCTTT
.	TRBV29-1	13	once	TRBJ1-4	CSILTGTNEKLFF	TGCAGCATATTGACAGGAACTAATGAAAAACTGTTTTTT
TRBD1	TRBV5-1	14	.	TRBJ1-1	CASSHWTGNTEAFF	TGCGCCAGCAGCCACTGGACAGGGAACACTGAAGCTTTCTTT
.	TRBV7-9	14	.	TRBJ2-3	CASRRAVSTDTQYF	TGTGCCAGCAGGCGGGCAGTTAGCACAGATACGCAGTATTTT
.	TRBV6-5	15	.	TRBJ1-5	CASSPTAGGNQPQHF	TGTGCCAGCAGTCCGACGGCCGGGGGCAATCAGCCCCAGCATTTT
.	TRBV29-1	13	.	TRBJ2-3	CSVDQGATDTQYF	TGCAGCGTTGATCAAGGAGCCACAGATACGCAGTATTTT
.	TRBV6-1	15	.	TRBJ1-2	CASSDGPEGPYGYTF	TGTGCCAGCAGTGATGGCCCCGAGGGCCCTTATGGCTACACCTTC
TRBD2	TRBV6-6	14	.	TRBJ2-1	CASSFSGRMHEQFF	TGTGCCAGCAGTTTTAGCGGGAGGATGCATGAGCAGTTCTTC
TRBD1	TRBV2	14	once	TRBJ1-2	CASSGTGGSYGYTF	TGTGCCAGCTCTGGGACAGGAGGGAGCTATGGCTACACCTTC
TRBD1	TRBV2	15	.	TRBJ1-6	CASRRQGLRNSPLHF	TGTGCCAGCAGAAGACAGGGGTTGCGGAATTCACCCCTCCACTTT
TRBD1	TRBV28	15	.	TRBJ2-7	CASSLGTGLSYEQYF	TGTGCCAGCAGTCTCGGGACAGGGCTATCCTACGAGCAGTACTTC
.	TRBV3-1/TRBV3-2	10	.	TRBJ2-7	CANGTYEQYF	TGTGCCAACGGGACCTACGAGCAGTACTTC
.	TRBV5-1	15	.	TRBJ2-1	CASSLGVRGSDEQFF	TGCGCCAGCAGCTTGGGGGTCCGAGGATCCGATGAGCAGTTCTTC
TRBD2	TRBV5-1	18	.	TRBJ2-1	CASSLGATSGRAYNEQFF	TGCGCCAGCAGCTTGGGGGCGACTAGCGGGAGAGCCTACAATGAGCAGTTCTTC
TRBD2	TRBV3-1/TRBV3-2	16	.	TRBJ2-1	CASSLGGPSGKGEQFF	TGTGCCAGCAGCCTCGGGGGTCCTAGCGGGAAGGGTGAGCAGTTCTTC
TRBD1	TRBV5-1	15	.	TRBJ2-5	CASSPQGALGETQYF	TGCGCCAGCAGCCCCCAGGGGGCGCTTGGTGAGACCCAGTACTTC
TRBD1	TRBV18	16	.	TRBJ1-3	CASSPPRTGLGNTIYF	TGTGCCAGCTCACCACCCCGGACAGGGCTCGGAAACACCATATATTTT
TRBD2	TRBV11-1	16	.	TRBJ2-1	CASGVPSSGAYNEQFF	TGTGCCAGCGGCGTTCCCTCTAGCGGGGCCTACAATGAGCAGTTCTTC
TRBD2	TRBV6-1	16	.	TRBJ2-2	CASSAKGGMGTGELFF	TGTGCCAGCAGTGCAAAGGGAGGGATGGGAACCGGGGAGCTGTTTTTT
.	TRBV6-5	15	.	TRBJ2-3	CASSWTPKGTDTQYF	TGTGCCAGCAGCTGGACACCGAAGGGCACAGATACGCAGTATTTT
.	TRBV28	15	.	TRBJ2-6	CASSFQVIGANVLTF	TGTGCCAGCAGTTTCCAGGTGATTGGGGCCAACGTCCTGACTTTC
.	TRBV7-2	14	.	TRBJ2-7	CASSWEQGFYEQYF	TGTGCCAGCAGTTGGGAACAGGGTTTTTACGAGCAGTACTTC
TRBD1	TRBV19	13	many	TRBJ1-2	CASGDRATYGYTF	TGTGCCAGTGGGGACAGGGCAACATATGGCTACACCTTC
TRBD1	TRBV6-6	14	few	TRBJ2-2	CASSPQGVAGELFF	TGTGCCAGCAGTCCACAGGGGGTGGCCGGGGAGCTGTTTTTT
TRBD2	TRBV6-5	14	few	TRBJ2-1	CASSKSGRVDEQFF	TGTGCCAGCAGTAAAAGCGGGAGAGTAGATGAGCAGTTCTTC
.	TRBV19	14	once	TRBJ2-5	CASSTRTEGETQYF	TGTGCCAGTAGTACAAGGACAGAGGGAGAGACCCAGTACTTC
.	TRBV19	13	once	TRBJ1-2	CASSTREVYGYTF	TGTGCCAGTAGTACTCGCGAGGTCTATGGCTACACCTTC
TRBD1	TRBV7-2	13	.	TRBJ1-1	CASGDRPNTEAFF	TGTGCCAGCGGGGACAGACCGAACACTGAAGCTTTCTTT
.	TRBV5-8	15	.	TRBJ1-5	CASSLWEYSNQPQHF	TGTGCCAGCAGCTTGTGGGAGTATAGCAATCAGCCCCAGCATTTT
TRBD1	TRBV5-6	14	few	TRBJ1-6	CASSTGTGDSPLHF	TGTGCCAGCAGCACGGGGACAGGGGATTCACCCCTCCACTTT
.	TRBV4-2	14	.	TRBJ1-1	CASSQAGLNTEAFF	TGTGCCAGCAGCCAGGCGGGGCTGAACACTGAAGCTTTCTTT
.	TRBV10-3	13	.	TRBJ2-2	CAISLTGAGELFF	TGTGCCATCAGTTTGACAGGCGCCGGGGAGCTGTTTTTT
TRBD2	TRBV24-1	19	.	TRBJ2-1	CATSDPGLAGDRSYNEQFF	TGTGCCACCAGTGACCCCGGACTAGCGGGGGATCGCTCCTACAATGAGCAGTTCTTC
.	TRBV3-1/TRBV3-2	14	.	TRBJ1-5	CASSPWGGSQPQHF	TGTGCCAGCAGCCCGTGGGGGGGGAGTCAGCCCCAGCATTTT
TRBD1	TRBV5-1	14	.	TRBJ1-1	CASSPDRANGEAFF	TGCGCCAGCAGCCCGGACAGGGCGAACGGTGAAGCTTTCTTT
TRBD2	TRBV5-8	14	.	TRBJ2-3	CASRAGLAGDTQYF	TGTGCCAGCAGGGCGGGACTAGCGGGGGATACGCAGTATTTT